This paragraph covers one TCR beta chain sequence. The antigen is not known. Germline V gene lookup returns CDR1 SNHLY and CDR2 FYNNEI. The CDR3 covers 16 residues. J gave up 0 bases and V 4 bases, and 4 bases lay outside the gene matches. The record originates from a study of OX40 agonist ivuxolimab in advanced cancers. Study in general: One patient with hepatocellular carcinoma and two with cutaneous melanoma, three in all, had partial responses.

Data came from immunoSEQ multiplex PCR; TCRdb stores just in-frame clones and leaves some out. The sample shows 75,000 to 95,000 clones, 85% of them seen only once. General study points: Relative to CD4+ cells, CD8+ T cells on average had more expanded clones. There was clonal expansion of CD4+ and CD8+ blood T cells by week 6 at 0.1 to 3.0 mg/kg.

The receptor's source is an adult with an advanced solid tumor such as melanoma, head and neck, liver or kidney cancer. The chain is built from TRBV2 and TRBJ1-2; 11 nucleotides agree with TRBD1. The sample was CD4+ or CD8+ T cells sorted from blood, taken in a trial of the OX40 agonist ivuxolimab. This CDR3 reads CASSGGQGASNYGYTF. Written as DNA, the CDR3 is TGTGCCAGCAGTGGCGGACAGGGGGCCTCTAACTATGGCTACACCTTC.